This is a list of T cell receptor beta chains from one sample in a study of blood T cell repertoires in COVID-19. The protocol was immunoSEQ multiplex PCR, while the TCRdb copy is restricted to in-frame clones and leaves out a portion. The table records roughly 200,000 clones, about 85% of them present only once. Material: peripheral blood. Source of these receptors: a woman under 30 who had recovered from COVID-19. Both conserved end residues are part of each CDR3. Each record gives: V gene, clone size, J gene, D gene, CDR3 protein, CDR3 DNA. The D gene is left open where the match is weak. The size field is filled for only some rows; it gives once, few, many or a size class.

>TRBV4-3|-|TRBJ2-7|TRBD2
CASSQGLAEAGEQYF
TGCGCCAGCAGCCAGGGACTAGCGGAAGCAGGCGAGCAGTACTTC
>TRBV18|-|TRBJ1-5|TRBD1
CASSRQGSNQPQHF
TGTGCCAGCTCCCGACAGGGGTCGAATCAGCCCCAGCATTTT
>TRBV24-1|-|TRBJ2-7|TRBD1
CATSDSRTGGARYEQYF
TGTGCCACCAGTGATTCAAGGACAGGGGGCGCGCGCTACGAGCAGTACTTC
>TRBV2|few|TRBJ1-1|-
CASRDSDTEAFF
TGTGCCAGCAGAGACAGTGACACTGAAGCTTTCTTT
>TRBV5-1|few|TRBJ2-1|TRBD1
CASSIGQGRISEQFF
TGCGCCAGCAGCATTGGACAGGGGAGAATCAGTGAGCAGTTCTTC
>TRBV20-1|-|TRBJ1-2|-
CSASDYGYTF
TGCAGTGCTAGCGACTATGGCTACACCTTC
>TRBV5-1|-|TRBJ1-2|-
CASSLDSNYGYTF
TGCGCCAGCAGCTTGGACAGTAACTATGGCTACACCTTC
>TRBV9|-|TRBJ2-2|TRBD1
CASSPPGQGWRTGELFF
TGTGCCAGCAGCCCCCCCGGACAGGGGTGGAGGACCGGGGAGCTGTTTTTT
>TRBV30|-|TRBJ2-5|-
CAWRPQGETQYF
TGTGCCTGGAGGCCCCAGGGGGAGACCCAGTACTTC
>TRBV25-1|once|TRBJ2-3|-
CASTGARTDTQYF
TGTGCCAGCACAGGTGCACGCACAGATACGCAGTATTTT
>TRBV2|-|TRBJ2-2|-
CASRRDRNTGELFF
TGTGCCAGCAGAAGAGACAGAAACACCGGGGAGCTGTTTTTT
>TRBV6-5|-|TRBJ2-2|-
CASSPRNPNTGELFF
TGTGCCAGCAGCCCCAGGAACCCGAACACCGGGGAGCTGTTTTTT
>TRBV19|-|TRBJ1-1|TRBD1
CASSIVGQSEAFF
TGTGCCAGTAGTATAGTGGGACAGAGTGAAGCTTTCTTT
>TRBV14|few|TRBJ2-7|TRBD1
CASSLIGTVEQYF
TGTGCCAGCAGCCTTATTGGGACAGTCGAGCAGTACTTC
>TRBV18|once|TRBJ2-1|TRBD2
CASSPRLAGGGDEQFF
TGTGCCAGCTCACCCAGACTAGCGGGAGGAGGGGATGAGCAGTTCTTC
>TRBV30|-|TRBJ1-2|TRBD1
CVVFLGQLNYGYTF
TGTGTGGTTTTCCTGGGACAGTTGAACTATGGCTACACCTTC
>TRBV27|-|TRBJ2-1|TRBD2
CASSLSSGSYNEQFF
TGTGCCAGCAGTTTATCGAGCGGGAGCTACAATGAGCAGTTCTTC
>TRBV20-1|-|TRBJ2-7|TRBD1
CSATIGTAIFF
TGCAGTGCCACAATCGGGACAGCCATCTTTTTC
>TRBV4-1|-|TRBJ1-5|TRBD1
CASSQGTGENQPQHF
TGCGCCAGCAGCCAAGGGACAGGGGAAAATCAGCCCCAGCATTTT
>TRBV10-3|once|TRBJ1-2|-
CAISDQAGDGYTF
TGTGCCATCAGTGATCAGGCGGGAGACGGCTACACCTTC
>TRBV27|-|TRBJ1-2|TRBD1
CASSLEHRGYGYTF
TGTGCCAGCAGTTTAGAACACAGGGGGTATGGCTACACCTTC
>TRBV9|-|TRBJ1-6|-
CASSVTGGLNSPLHF
TGTGCCAGCAGCGTCACTGGTGGTCTAAATTCACCCCTCCACTTT
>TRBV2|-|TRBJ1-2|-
CASGDSYGYTF
TGTGCCAGCGGAGACTCTTATGGCTACACCTTC
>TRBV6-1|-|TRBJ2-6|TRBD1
CASSEGAGGLGGANVLTF
TGTGCCAGCAGTGAAGGTGCAGGGGGTTTAGGCGGGGCCAACGTCCTGACTTTC
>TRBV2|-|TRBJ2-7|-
CASSEEQVRGYEQYF
TGTGCCAGCAGTGAAGAACAGGTTCGAGGCTACGAGCAGTACTTC
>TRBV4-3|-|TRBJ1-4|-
CASSQDGRELFF
TGCGCCAGCAGCCAAGATGGGCGTGAACTGTTTTTT
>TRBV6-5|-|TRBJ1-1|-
CASQAGLRTEAFF
TGTGCCAGCCAAGCAGGGCTCAGGACTGAAGCTTTCTTT
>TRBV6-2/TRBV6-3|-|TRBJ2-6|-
CASSPGDFPSGANVLTF
TGTGCCAGCAGTCCGGGGGACTTCCCCTCTGGGGCCAACGTCCTGACTTTC
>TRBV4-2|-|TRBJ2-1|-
CASSQDPGSTYNEQFF
TGTGCCAGCAGCCAAGATCCCGGGAGTACCTACAATGAGCAGTTCTTC
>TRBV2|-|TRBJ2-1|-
CASGRSSYNEQFF
TGTGCCAGCGGGAGGAGCTCCTACAATGAGCAGTTCTTC
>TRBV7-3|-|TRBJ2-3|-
CASSLYSTDTQYF
TGTGCCAGCAGCTTATATAGCACAGATACGCAGTATTTT
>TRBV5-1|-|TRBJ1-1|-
CASSLSGIRTEAFF
TGCGCCAGCAGCTTATCGGGAATTCGTACTGAAGCTTTCTTT
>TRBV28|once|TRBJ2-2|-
CASFQANTGELFF
TGTGCCAGCTTCCAGGCAAACACCGGGGAGCTGTTTTTT
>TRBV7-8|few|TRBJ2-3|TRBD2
CASSLWMASGPTDTQYF
TGTGCCAGCAGCTTATGGATGGCTAGCGGCCCCACAGATACGCAGTATTTT
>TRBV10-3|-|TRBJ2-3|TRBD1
CAIQGAGRTDTQYF
TGTGCCATCCAGGGGGCGGGGCGCACAGATACGCAGTATTTT
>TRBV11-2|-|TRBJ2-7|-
CASSRTLTLGSYEQYF
TGTGCCAGCAGCCGCACGTTGACTCTTGGTAGTTACGAGCAGTACTTC
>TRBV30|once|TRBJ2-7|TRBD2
CAWSPGLAVLYEQYF
TGTGCCTGGAGCCCAGGACTAGCGGTACTCTACGAGCAGTACTTC
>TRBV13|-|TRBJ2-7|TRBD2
CASRSTSSHEQYF
TGTGCCAGCAGGTCGACTAGCTCCCACGAGCAGTACTTC
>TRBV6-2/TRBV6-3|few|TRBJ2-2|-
CASSVLVTGNGELFF
TGTGCCAGCAGTGTACTAGTGACGGGGAACGGGGAGCTGTTTTTT
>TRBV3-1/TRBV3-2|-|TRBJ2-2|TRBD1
CASSQVIFAGTGKTGELFF
TGTGCCAGCAGCCAAGTTATTTTCGCCGGGACAGGGAAGACCGGGGAGCTGTTTTTT
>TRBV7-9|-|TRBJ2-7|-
CASSLPSVYEQYF
TGTGCCAGCAGCTTACCATCGGTCTACGAGCAGTACTTC
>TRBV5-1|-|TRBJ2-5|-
CASSLAGISGETQYF
TGCGCCAGCAGCTTGGCCGGGATAAGTGGGGAGACCCAGTACTTC
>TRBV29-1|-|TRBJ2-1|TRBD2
CSVEWGGAYNEQFF
TGCAGCGTTGAATGGGGGGGAGCGTACAATGAGCAGTTCTTC
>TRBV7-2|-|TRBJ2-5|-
CASSLAAGETQYF
TGTGCCAGCAGCTTAGCGGCGGGGGAGACCCAGTACTTC
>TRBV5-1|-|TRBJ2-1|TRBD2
CASSLAKAGVSYNEQFF
TGCGCCAGCAGCTTGGCCAAGGCGGGAGTCTCCTACAATGAGCAGTTCTTC